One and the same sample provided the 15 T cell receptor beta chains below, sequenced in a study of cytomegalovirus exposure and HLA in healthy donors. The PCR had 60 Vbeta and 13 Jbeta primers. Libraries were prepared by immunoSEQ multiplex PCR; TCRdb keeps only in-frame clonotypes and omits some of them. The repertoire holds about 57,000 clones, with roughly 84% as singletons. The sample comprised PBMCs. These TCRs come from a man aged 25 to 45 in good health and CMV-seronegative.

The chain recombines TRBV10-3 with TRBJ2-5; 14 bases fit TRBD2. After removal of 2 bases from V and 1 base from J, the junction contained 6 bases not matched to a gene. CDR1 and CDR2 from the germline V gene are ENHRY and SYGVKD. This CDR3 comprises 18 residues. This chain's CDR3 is CAISETPGLAGVQETQYF. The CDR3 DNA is TGTGCCATCAGTGAGACCCCGGGACTAGCGGGAGTCCAAGAGACCCAGTACTTC.

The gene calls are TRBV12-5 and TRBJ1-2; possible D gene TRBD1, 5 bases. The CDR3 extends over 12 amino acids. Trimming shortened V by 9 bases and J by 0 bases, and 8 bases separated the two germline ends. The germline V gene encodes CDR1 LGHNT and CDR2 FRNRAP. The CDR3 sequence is CASSQANYGYTF. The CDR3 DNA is TGTGCTAGCTCACAGGCTAACTATGGCTACACCTTC.

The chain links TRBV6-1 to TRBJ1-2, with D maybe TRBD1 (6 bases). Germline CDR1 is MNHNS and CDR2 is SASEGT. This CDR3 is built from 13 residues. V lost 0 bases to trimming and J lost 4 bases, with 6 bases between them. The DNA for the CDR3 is TGTGCCAGCAGTGAAGCAGGGGGCTATGGCTACACCTTC. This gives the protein CASSEAGGYGYTF.

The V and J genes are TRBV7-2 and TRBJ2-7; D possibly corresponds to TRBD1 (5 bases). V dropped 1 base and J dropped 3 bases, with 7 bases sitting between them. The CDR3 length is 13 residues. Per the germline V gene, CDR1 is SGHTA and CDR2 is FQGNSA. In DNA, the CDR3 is TGTGCCAGCAGCTTAGAGGGGCTCTACGAGCAGTACTTC. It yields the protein CASSLEGLYEQYF. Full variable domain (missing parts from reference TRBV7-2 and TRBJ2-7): GAGVSQSPSNKVTEKGKDVELRCDPISGHTALYWYRQSLGQGLEFLIYFQGNSAPDKSGLPSDRFSAERTGGSVSTLTIQRTQQEDSAVYLCASSLEGLYEQYFGPGTRLTVT.

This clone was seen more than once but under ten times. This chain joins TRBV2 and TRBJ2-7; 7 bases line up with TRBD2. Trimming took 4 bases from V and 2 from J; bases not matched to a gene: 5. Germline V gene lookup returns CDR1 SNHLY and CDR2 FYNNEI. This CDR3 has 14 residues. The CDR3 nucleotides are TGTGCCAGCAGTGTGTCTAGCGGAACCTACGAGCAGTACTTC. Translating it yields CASSVSSGTYEQYF.

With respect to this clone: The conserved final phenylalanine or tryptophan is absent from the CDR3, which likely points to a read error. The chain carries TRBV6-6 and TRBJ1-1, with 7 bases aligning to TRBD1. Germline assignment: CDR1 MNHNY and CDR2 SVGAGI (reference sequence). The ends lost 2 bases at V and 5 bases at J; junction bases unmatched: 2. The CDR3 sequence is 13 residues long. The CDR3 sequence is CASSYDRATEAFL. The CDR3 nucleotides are TGTGCCAGCAGTTACGACAGGGCTACTGAAGCTTTCCTT.

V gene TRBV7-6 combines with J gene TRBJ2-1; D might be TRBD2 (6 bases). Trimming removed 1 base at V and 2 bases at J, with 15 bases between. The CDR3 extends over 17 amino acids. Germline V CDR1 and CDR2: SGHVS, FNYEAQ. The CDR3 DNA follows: TGTGCCAGCAGCTTAGAGTCTGCGGGGAGAACCTACAATGAGCAGTTCTTC. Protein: CASSLESAGRTYNEQFF.

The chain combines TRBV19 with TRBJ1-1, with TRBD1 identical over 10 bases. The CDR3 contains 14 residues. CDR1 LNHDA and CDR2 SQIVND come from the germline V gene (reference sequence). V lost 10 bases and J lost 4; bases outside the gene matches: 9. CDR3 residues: CATYPGTGVTEAFF. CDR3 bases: TGTGCCACCTATCCCGGGACAGGGGTCACTGAAGCTTTCTTT.

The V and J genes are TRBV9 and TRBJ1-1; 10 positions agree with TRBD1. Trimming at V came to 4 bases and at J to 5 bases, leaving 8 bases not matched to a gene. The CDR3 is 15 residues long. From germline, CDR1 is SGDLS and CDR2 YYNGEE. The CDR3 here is CASSPFGQGVTEAFF. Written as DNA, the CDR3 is TGTGCCAGCAGCCCCTTTGGACAGGGGGTTACTGAAGCTTTCTTT. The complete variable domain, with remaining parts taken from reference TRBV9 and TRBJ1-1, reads DSGVTQTPKHLITATGQRVTLRCSPRSGDLSVYWYQQSLDQGLQFLIQYYNGEERAKGNILERFSAQQFPDLHSELNLSSLELGDSALYFCASSPFGQGVTEAFFGQGTRLTVV.

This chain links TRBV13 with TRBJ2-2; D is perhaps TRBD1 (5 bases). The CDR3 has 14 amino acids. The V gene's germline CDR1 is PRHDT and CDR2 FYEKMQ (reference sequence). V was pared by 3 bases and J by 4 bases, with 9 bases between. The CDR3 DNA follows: TGTGCCAGCAGCTTGAACAGGATCACCGGGGAGCTGTTTTTT. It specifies CASSLNRITGELFF.

The CDR3 is CARGSSFGNTIYF. DNA of the CDR3: TGTGCCCGGGGGTCCTCCTTTGGAAACACCATATATTTT. The chain joins TRBV30 to TRBJ1-3; D may be TRBD1 (5 bases). The V end was cut by 8 bases, the J end by 3 bases, with 14 bases between. In germline, CDR1 is GTSNPN, CDR2 SVGIG (reference sequence). This CDR3 is 13 amino acids long.

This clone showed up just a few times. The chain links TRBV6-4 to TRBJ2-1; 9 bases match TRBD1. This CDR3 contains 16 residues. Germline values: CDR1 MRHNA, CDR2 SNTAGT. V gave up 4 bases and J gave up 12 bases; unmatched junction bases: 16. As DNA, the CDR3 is TGTGCCAGCAGTGTGGACAGGGGAGATAGGGCAAGGGTGCAGTTCTTC. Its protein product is CASSVDRGDRARVQFF.

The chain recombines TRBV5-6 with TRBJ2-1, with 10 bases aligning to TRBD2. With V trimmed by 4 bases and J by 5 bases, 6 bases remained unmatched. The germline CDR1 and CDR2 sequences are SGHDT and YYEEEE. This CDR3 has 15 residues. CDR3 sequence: CASSLSGGPHNEQFF. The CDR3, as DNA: TGTGCCAGCAGCCTTAGCGGGGGGCCCCACAATGAGCAGTTCTTC.

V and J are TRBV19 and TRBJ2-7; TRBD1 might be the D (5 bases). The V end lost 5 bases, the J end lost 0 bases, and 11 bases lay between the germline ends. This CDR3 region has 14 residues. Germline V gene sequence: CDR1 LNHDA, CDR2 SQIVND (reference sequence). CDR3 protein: CASSRQSSSYEQYF. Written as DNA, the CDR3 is TGTGCCAGTAGTCGACAGTCGAGCTCCTACGAGCAGTACTTC.

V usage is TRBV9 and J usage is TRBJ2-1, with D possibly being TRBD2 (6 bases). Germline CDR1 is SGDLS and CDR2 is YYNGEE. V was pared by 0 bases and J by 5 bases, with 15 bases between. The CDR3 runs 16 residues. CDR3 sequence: CASSVAARTTNNEQFF. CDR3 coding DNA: TGTGCCAGCAGCGTAGCGGCCAGGACTACTAACAATGAGCAGTTCTTC.